One sample yielded the 15 T cell receptor beta chains listed below, sequenced in a study of somatic mutations in cytotoxic T cells in rheumatoid arthritis. Only in-frame clones appear in the TCRdb table, and some are missing; sequencing was by immunoSEQ multiplex PCR. This table holds almost 8,500 clones, about 74% found once. Sequenced sample: CD8+ T cells sorted from blood. The receptors here all came from an adult with rheumatoid arthritis.

This clone was seen once. The rearrangement joins TRBV28 to TRBJ1-2, with 8 bases aligning to TRBD1. With 5 bases clipped from V and 4 bases from J, the junction kept 9 bases outside the gene matches. There are 15 residues in the CDR3. CDR1 MDHEN and CDR2 SYDVKM come from the germline V gene. In nucleotides, the CDR3 is TGTGCCAGCAGTCAGACAGGGGACATTCTCTATGGCTACACCTTC. Its translation is CASSQTGDILYGYTF.

This chain uses TRBV7-9 with TRBJ2-7; tentative D call: TRBD2 (6 bases). The CDR3 has 17 residues. The germline V gene has CDR1 SEHNR and CDR2 FQNEAQ (reference sequence). V lost 0 bases and J lost 0, with 15 bases in between. As DNA, the CDR3 is TGTGCCAGCAGCTTAGCCCAAGGGGCGGGGAGCTCCTACGAGCAGTACTTC. This sequence encodes CASSLAQGAGSSYEQYF.

The chain carries TRBV28 and TRBJ2-7, with D maybe TRBD2 (5 bases). The CDR3 extends over 14 amino acids. V was pared by 5 bases and J by 1 base, with 12 bases between. Germline assignment: CDR1 MDHEN and CDR2 SYDVKM. The CDR3 DNA follows: TGTGCCAGCAGTCCCGGACTGATATCCTACGAGCAGTACTTC. Protein: CASSPGLISYEQYF.

This clone was seen only a few times. This chain connects TRBV4-1 to TRBJ2-1, with D perhaps TRBD1 (7 bases). Germline V gene lookup returns CDR1 MGHRA and CDR2 YSYEKL. The CDR3 sequence is 15 residues long. V lost 1 base to trimming and J lost 8 bases, with 15 bases between them. The CDR3 sequence: CASSQAQGGLDEQFF. The CDR3, as DNA: TGCGCCAGCAGCCAAGCCCAGGGGGGTCTGGATGAGCAGTTCTTC.

This clone was detected only a few times. The V call is TRBV11-2, the J call TRBJ2-3; 15 bases are shared with TRBD2. CDR1 is SGHAT and CDR2 is FQNNGV in the germline V gene. This CDR3 has 16 amino acids. Losses at the gene ends were 4 bases for V and 4 bases for J; bases not matched to a gene: 3. The CDR3 spells CASSYRTSGGADTQYF. The CDR3 region has the DNA TGTGCCAGCAGCTACCGGACTAGCGGGGGGGCAGATACGCAGTATTTT.

This clone turned up a few times. The J gene is TRBJ2-1, the V gene TRBV10-3, with unresolved D. Germline values: CDR1 ENHRY, CDR2 SYGVKD. The length of the CDR3 is 13 residues. V shed 1 base and J shed 5 bases, with 6 bases lying between them. Written as DNA, the CDR3 is TGTGCCATCAGTGAGTTGCAGAACAATGAGCAGTTCTTC. Its protein product is CAISELQNNEQFF.

Of note for this clone: One end of the junction varies from germline; a read error may be responsible. This sequence joins TRBV5-6 and TRBJ2-7; D is unresolved. The CDR3 runs 11 residues. The germline CDR1 and CDR2 sequences are SGHDT and YYEEEE. The CDR3 protein is CASSLGGSRDF. CDR3 nucleotides: TGTGCCAGCAGCTTGGGGGGAAGTAGGGACTTC.

This clone occurred once. This chain uses TRBV9 with TRBJ2-3; a possible D gene is TRBD2 (7 bases). This CDR3 has 16 amino acids. Germline CDR1 and CDR2: SGDLS and YYNGEE. The germline V and J ends were trimmed by 0 bases and 3 bases, with 14 bases remaining between them. CDR3 DNA sequence: TGTGCCAGCAGCGTAGTAGGGGGGGGGCCTACAGATACGCAGTATTTT. Protein product: CASSVVGGGPTDTQYF.

The CDR3 region has the DNA TGTGCCAGCAGTACATTGGAAACTAATGAAAAACTGTTTTTT. Translating it yields CASSTLETNEKLFF. V and J are TRBV6-4 and TRBJ1-4; D remains unclear. Trimming pared 5 bases from V and 1 base from J, leaving 8 bases between. Germline-derived CDR1 and CDR2 are MRHNA and SNTAGT. This CDR3 comprises 14 residues.

The genes are TRBV28 and TRBJ2-7; weak D call: TRBD1 (6 bases). This CDR3 has 14 amino acids. V shed 6 bases and J shed 2 bases, with 14 bases lying between them. From germline, CDR1 is MDHEN and CDR2 SYDVKM. Here the CDR3 DNA reads TGTGCCAGCAGCCCAGGGGCGGGCGCCTACGAGCAGTACTTC. It yields the protein CASSPGAGAYEQYF.

The rearrangement joins TRBV18 to TRBJ2-3; tentatively, D is TRBD2 (6 bases). Deletions cut 6 bases from V and 2 bases from J, with 15 bases between. The CDR3 length is 15 residues. Germline lookup yields CDR1 KGHSH and CDR2 LQKENI. The CDR3 protein is CASSSRDSFTDTQYF. In DNA, the CDR3 is TGTGCCAGCTCTTCCCGGGACTCTTTCACAGATACGCAGTATTTT.

This clone was seen a handful of times. The gene calls are TRBV14 and TRBJ2-4; a weak D match, TRBD2 (5 bases). Trimming left V 4 bases short and J 5 bases short, with 9 bases between. CDR3 length: 13 residues. Germline V gene data show CDR1 as SGHDN and CDR2 as FVKESK. The DNA for the CDR3 is TGTGCCAGCAGCCTACGGGGTGAAAACATTCAGTACTTC. Translation gives CASSLRGENIQYF.

V and J are TRBV6-4 and TRBJ2-3; perhaps TRBD2 as D (5 bases). CDR1 is MRHNA, CDR2 SNTAGT, per germline. Trimming shortened V by 0 bases and J by 0 bases, and 10 bases separated the two germline ends. This CDR3 has 16 residues. CDR3 protein: CASSDSADDSTDTQYF. DNA of the CDR3: TGTGCCAGCAGTGACTCAGCGGACGATAGCACAGATACGCAGTATTTT.

The rearrangement joins TRBV2 to TRBJ2-7, with 7 nucleotides matching TRBD2. CDR1 and CDR2 from the germline V gene are SNHLY and FYNNEI. This CDR3 spans 17 amino acids. The V and J ends lost 6 bases and 5 bases, in that order; junction bases with no gene match: 19. CDR3 sequence (DNA): TGTGCCAGCAGAGTAGCGGGCAGGGACTACCTTGGAAACGAGCAGTACTTC. This encodes CASRVAGRDYLGNEQYF.

The rearrangement joins TRBV21-1 to TRBJ1-2. TRBV21-1 is a pseudogene locus. There are 13 residues in the CDR3. The CDR3 DNA sequence: TGTGCCAGCAACCCCGGTGGTAAAAGTGGCTACACCTTC. Translating it yields CASNPGGKSGYTF.